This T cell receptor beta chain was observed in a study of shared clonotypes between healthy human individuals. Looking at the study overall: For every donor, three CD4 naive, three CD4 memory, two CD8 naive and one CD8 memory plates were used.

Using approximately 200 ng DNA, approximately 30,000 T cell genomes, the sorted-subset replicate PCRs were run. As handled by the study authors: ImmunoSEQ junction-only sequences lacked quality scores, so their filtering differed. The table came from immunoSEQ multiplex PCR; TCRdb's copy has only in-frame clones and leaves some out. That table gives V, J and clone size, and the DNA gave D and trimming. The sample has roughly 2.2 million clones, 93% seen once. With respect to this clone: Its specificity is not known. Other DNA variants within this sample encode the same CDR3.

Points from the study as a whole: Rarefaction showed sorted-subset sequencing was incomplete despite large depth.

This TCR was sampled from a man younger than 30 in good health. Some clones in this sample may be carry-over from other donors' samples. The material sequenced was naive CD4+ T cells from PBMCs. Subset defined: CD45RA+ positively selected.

The CDR3 reads CASSLGRSYEQYF. The CDR3 DNA reads as TGTGCCAGCAGCTTGGGACGGTCCTACGAGCAGTACTTC. The chain carries TRBV7-2 and TRBJ2-7; tentatively, D is TRBD1 or TRBD2 (5 bases each). Trimming took off 3 bases at V and 1 base at J, with 7 bases between the two ends. CDR1 is SGHTA and CDR2 is FQGNSA in the germline V gene. The CDR3 is 13 amino acids.